This T cell receptor beta chain is from a study of blood T cell repertoires in COVID-19. This CDR3 region has 13 residues. Trimming at V came to 8 bases and at J to 3 bases, leaving 3 bases not matched to a gene. Looked up from germline, CDR1 is SEHNR and CDR2 is FQNEAQ (reference sequence). In the study's own analysis: Counts of nucleated cells, estimated from reference gene primer amplification, were obtained. Sequencing was performed with immunoSEQ multiplex PCR; in TCRdb, only in-frame clones are kept and a portion is missing. Clone size and the V and J calls come from that table; the DNA yielded D and trimming. The data hold 200,000 to 300,000 clones, with roughly four fifths observed a single time.

The sequenced material came from peripheral blood. V gene TRBV7-9 combines with J gene TRBJ1-2, with 10 positions matching TRBD1. The sequence came from a woman aged 60-75 years with active or convalescent COVID-19. CDR3 amino acids: CASSGQGDYGYTF. The CDR3 DNA reads TGTGCCAGCTCAGGACAGGGGGACTATGGCTACACCTTC.